The rows below give T cell receptor beta chains drawn from one sample of a study of blood T cells in healthy people across ages. TCRdb reprocessed the 5' RACE reads via MiXCR and lists one record per CDR3 protein. Among 700,000 to 950,000 distinct CDR3 sequences, more than 45% were seen once, and the ten largest hold 22%. What was sequenced was blood. These receptors were taken from a man aged 30 to 39 in good health. Both conserved end residues are part of each CDR3. D genes are given only for firm matches. Clone size is stated in some rows and not others, as once, few, many or a class when expanded.

d_call	v_call	j_call	clone_size	cdr3_length	cdr3_nt	cdr3_aa
.	TRBV12-3/TRBV12-4	TRBJ1-1	.	13	TGTGCCAGCAGCCGAGGGGTGAGGAGAGAAGCTTTCTTT	CASSRGVRREAFF
.	TRBV9	TRBJ2-3	few	14	TGTGCCAGCAGCGTAGGAGGCAGCACAGATACGCAGTATTTT	CASSVGGSTDTQYF
TRBD2	TRBV29-1	TRBJ2-5	.	16	TGCAGCGTCGCCTCTATGGCGGGAGGGCCGGGAGAGACCCAGTACTTC	CSVASMAGGPGETQYF
.	TRBV20-1	TRBJ2-7	.	14	TGCAGTGCTCGAAGGGATTTAGCGGACTACGAGCAGTACTTC	CSARRDLADYEQYF
.	TRBV21-1	TRBJ2-7	.	13	TGTGCCAGCACCCCCAGTCAGGCTGACGAGCAGTACTTC	CASTPSQADEQYF
.	TRBV20-1	TRBJ2-2	.	12	TGCAGTGCTAGATTGCGCCCCGGGGAGCTGTTTTTT	CSARLRPGELFF
.	TRBV6-1	TRBJ1-4	once	15	TGTGCCAGCAGTGCGGGAATTACTGGAAATGAAAAACTGTTTTTT	CASSAGITGNEKLFF
TRBD1	TRBV18	TRBJ1-6	.	15	TGTGCCAGCTCGTTGGGACAGGGAACGAATTCACCCCTCCACTTT	CASSLGQGTNSPLHF
.	TRBV9	TRBJ2-3	.	15	TGTGCCAGCAGCGTAGGGGTTCGGGATTGGGATACGCAGTATTTT	CASSVGVRDWDTQYF
.	TRBV2	TRBJ2-2	.	15	TGTGCCAGCAGGGGCCCCAGCGGGAACACCGGGGAGCTGTTTTTT	CASRGPSGNTGELFF
.	TRBV6-1	TRBJ2-4	few	15	TGTGCCAGCAGTGAAGCTAGCAGAGCCAAAAACATTCAGTACTTC	CASSEASRAKNIQYF
.	TRBV29-1	TRBJ2-5	few	15	TGCAGCGTTGAGTCCACTAGGGGTAGTGGGGATGAGCAGTACTTC	CSVESTRGSGDEQYF
TRBD1	TRBV3-1	TRBJ2-7	.	15	TGTGCCAGCAGCGGTTTATGGGACAGTACCTACGAGCAGTACTTC	CASSGLWDSTYEQYF
.	TRBV7-9	TRBJ2-5	.	14	TGTGCCAGCAGCTTCTTGAGTGGGGTTGAGACCCAGTACTTC	CASSFLSGVETQYF
.	TRBV7-2	TRBJ1-1	.	14	TGTGCCAGCAGCTTAGGACAGTTTAACACTGAAGCTTTCTTT	CASSLGQFNTEAFF
TRBD2	TRBV4-3	TRBJ2-7	few	14	TGCGCCAGCAGCCAGACTAGCGGGAGAGGCGAGCAGTACTTC	CASSQTSGRGEQYF
.	TRBV2	TRBJ2-7	.	12	TGTGCCAGCAGTGTTCACGACTACGAGCAGTACTTC	CASSVHDYEQYF
.	TRBV6-2/TRBV6-3	TRBJ1-2	few	13	TGTGCCAGCAGTTACAGAAGCAACTATGGCTACACCTTC	CASSYRSNYGYTF
.	TRBV29-1	TRBJ2-1	.	11	TGCAGCGTGCAGGAATTCAATGAGCAGTTCTTC	CSVQEFNEQFF
TRBD2	TRBV2	TRBJ2-5	few	13	TGTGCCAGCAGAAGGGAGGGACAAGAGACCCAGTACTTC	CASRREGQETQYF
.	TRBV15	TRBJ2-1	.	12	TGTGCCACCAGCCCCATAGGGAATGAGCAGTTCTTC	CATSPIGNEQFF
.	TRBV9	TRBJ2-3	.	15	TGTGCCAGCAGCGTAGGCGGGGAACGCACAGATACGCAGTATTTT	CASSVGGERTDTQYF
TRBD2	TRBV20-1	TRBJ2-3	many	19	TGCAGTGCTAGTTATCGGACTAGCGGGGGCCTCAGGAGCACAGATACGCAGTATTTT	CSASYRTSGGLRSTDTQYF
.	TRBV15	TRBJ2-1	once	16	TGTGCCACCAGCCCCCGGTCAGCGTCCCGATACAATGAGCAGTTCTTC	CATSPRSASRYNEQFF
.	TRBV29-1	TRBJ2-5	.	14	TGTAGCGTTGAAGATTGGGGCGGGGCGGAGACCCAGTACTTC	CSVEDWGGAETQYF
TRBD2	TRBV6-1	TRBJ2-1	.	17	TGTGCCAGCAGTGTTATTCAGGGCGGGAGGCCACTCAATGAGCAGTTCTTC	CASSVIQGGRPLNEQFF
TRBD1	TRBV30	TRBJ1-5	.	13	TGTGCCTGGGCAGGGGGGTTGGATCAGCCCCAGCATTTT	CAWAGGLDQPQHF
.	TRBV12-3/TRBV12-4	TRBJ1-2	many	13	TGTGCCAGCAGTTTAGAACGGCTATATGGCTACACCTTC	CASSLERLYGYTF
TRBD1	TRBV29-1	TRBJ2-1	.	13	TGCAGCGTCTTGGCAGGGGGCGCGGAGACCCAGTTCTTC	CSVLAGGAETQFF
.	TRBV24-1	TRBJ2-7	few	14	TGTGCCACCAGTGACTTGGGCGGGGGCGGCGAGCAGTACTTC	CATSDLGGGGEQYF